These T cell receptor beta chains were read from a single sample in a study of CD8+CD57+ T cells in acquired aplastic anemia. TCRdb reprocessed the reads via MiXCR and lists one record per CDR3 protein. The repertoire holds 150,000 to 200,000 distinct CDR3 sequences, more than 45% seen once, with more than 0.95% in the top ten. The specimen sequenced was sorted CD4+, CD8+, or CD8+CD57+ T cells (not recorded which) from PBMCs. These receptors were taken from a human donor with aplastic anemia. Both conserved end residues are part of each CDR3. The D gene is left open where the match is weak. Only some rows state a clone size, as once, few, many or a class for expanded clones.

J: TRBJ1-1
V: TRBV5-1
D: NA
size: NA
CDR3: CASSLAVAGSEAFF
DNA: TGCGCCAGCAGCTTGGCCGTGGCAGGGAGTGAAGCTTTCTTT

J: TRBJ2-1
V: TRBV14
D: TRBD2
size: many
CDR3: CASSSSGGAHNEQFF
DNA: TGTGCCAGCAGCTCAAGCGGGGGGGCCCACAATGAGCAGTTCTTC

J: TRBJ2-5
V: TRBV5-8
D: TRBD1
size: many
CDR3: CASSYGTDWRETQYF
DNA: TGTGCCAGCAGCTACGGGACAGATTGGCGAGAGACCCAGTACTTC

J: TRBJ2-2
V: TRBV19
D: TRBD1
size: many
CDR3: CATRDRGPGELFF
DNA: TGTGCCACCCGGGACAGGGGGCCCGGGGAGCTGTTTTTT

J: TRBJ2-1
V: TRBV3-1
D: NA
size: NA
CDR3: CASSQEVGGSEQFF
DNA: TGTGCCAGCAGCCAAGAAGTTGGGGGTAGTGAGCAGTTCTTC

J: TRBJ2-5
V: TRBV24-1
D: NA
size: NA
CDR3: CATSDAALETQYF
DNA: TGTGCCACCAGTGATGCCGCCCTCGAGACCCAGTACTTC

J: TRBJ1-5
V: TRBV20-1
D: TRBD1
size: NA
CDR3: CSAKGRGSGGVSAESNQPQHF
DNA: TGCAGTGCTAAGGGCAGGGGGTCAGGGGGGGTTAGTGCAGAAAGCAATCAGCCCCAGCATTTT

J: TRBJ2-7
V: TRBV4-2
D: NA
size: many
CDR3: CASSQPEALIHEQYF
DNA: TGTGCCAGCAGCCAACCCGAGGCCTTAATCCACGAGCAGTACTTC

J: TRBJ2-1
V: TRBV11-2
D: NA
size: NA
CDR3: CASSLVGPQYGHFF
DNA: TGTGCCAGCAGCTTAGTGGGACCCCAGTATGGGCATTTCTTC

J: TRBJ2-3
V: TRBV6-1
D: NA
size: many
CDR3: CASKPTGEPTDTQYF
DNA: TGTGCCAGCAAACCGACAGGAGAGCCCACAGATACGCAGTATTTT

J: TRBJ2-3
V: TRBV20-1
D: TRBD2
size: many
CDR3: CSTRRGLADHTQYF
DNA: TGCAGCACCCGCCGAGGACTAGCGGACCATACGCAGTATTTT

J: TRBJ1-4
V: TRBV14
D: NA
size: many
CDR3: CASSQGGEKLFF
DNA: TGTGCCAGCAGCCAGGGGGGTGAAAAACTGTTTTTT

J: TRBJ2-5
V: TRBV2
D: NA
size: NA
CDR3: CASSPDREETQYF
DNA: TGTGCCAGCAGCCCGGACAGAGAAGAGACCCAGTACTTC